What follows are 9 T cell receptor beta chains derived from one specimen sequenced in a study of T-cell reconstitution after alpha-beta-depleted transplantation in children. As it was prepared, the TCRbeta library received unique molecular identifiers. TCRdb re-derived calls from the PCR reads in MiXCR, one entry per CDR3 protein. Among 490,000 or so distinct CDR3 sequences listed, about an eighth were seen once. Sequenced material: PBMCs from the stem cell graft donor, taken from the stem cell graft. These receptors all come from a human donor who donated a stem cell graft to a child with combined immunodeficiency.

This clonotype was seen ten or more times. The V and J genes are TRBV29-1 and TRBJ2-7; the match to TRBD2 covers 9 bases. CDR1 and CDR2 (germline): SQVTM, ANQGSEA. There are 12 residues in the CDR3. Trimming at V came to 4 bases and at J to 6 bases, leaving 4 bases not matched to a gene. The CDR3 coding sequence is TGCAGCGTTGGAGCGGGAGGCTCCGAGCAGTACTTC. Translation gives CSVGAGGSEQYF.

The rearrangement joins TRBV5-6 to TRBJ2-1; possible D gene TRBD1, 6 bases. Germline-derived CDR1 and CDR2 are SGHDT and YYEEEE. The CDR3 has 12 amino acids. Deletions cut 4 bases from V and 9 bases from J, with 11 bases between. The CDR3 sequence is CASSEGTIEQFF. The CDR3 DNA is TGTGCCAGCAGCGAAGGGACAATTGAGCAGTTCTTC.

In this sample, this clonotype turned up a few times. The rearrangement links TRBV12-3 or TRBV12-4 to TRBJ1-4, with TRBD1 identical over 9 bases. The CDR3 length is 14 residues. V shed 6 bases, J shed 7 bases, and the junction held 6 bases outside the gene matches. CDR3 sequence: CASRATGGSEKLFF. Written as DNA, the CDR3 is TGTGCCAGCAGGGCGACAGGGGGGAGTGAAAAACTGTTTTTT.

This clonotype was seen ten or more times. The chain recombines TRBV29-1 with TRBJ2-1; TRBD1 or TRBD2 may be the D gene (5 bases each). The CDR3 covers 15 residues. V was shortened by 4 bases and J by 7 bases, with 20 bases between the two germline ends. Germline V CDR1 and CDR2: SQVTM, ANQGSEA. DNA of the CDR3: TGCAGCGTTGGAGGGGTGCCGGATCGGAATAATGAGCAGTTCTTC. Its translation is CSVGGVPDRNNEQFF.

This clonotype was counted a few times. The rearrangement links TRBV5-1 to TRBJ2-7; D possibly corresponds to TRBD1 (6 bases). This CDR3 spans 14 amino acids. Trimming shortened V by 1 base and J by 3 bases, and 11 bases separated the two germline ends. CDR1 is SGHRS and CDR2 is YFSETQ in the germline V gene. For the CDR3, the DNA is TGCGCCAGCAGCTTGCAGGGGCTAAACTACGAGCAGTACTTC. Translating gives CASSLQGLNYEQYF.

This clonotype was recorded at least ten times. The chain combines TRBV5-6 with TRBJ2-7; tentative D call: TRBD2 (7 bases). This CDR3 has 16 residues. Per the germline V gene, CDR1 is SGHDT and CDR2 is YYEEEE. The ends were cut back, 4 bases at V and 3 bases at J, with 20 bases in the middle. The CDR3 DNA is TGTGCCAGCAGCCCCCTCCTTGGGGGGGCAAACTACGAGCAGTACTTC. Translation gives CASSPLLGGANYEQYF. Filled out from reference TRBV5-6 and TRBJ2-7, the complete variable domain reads DAGVTQSPTHLIKTRGQQVTLRCSPKSGHDTVSWYQQALGQGPQFIFQYYEEEERQRGNFPDRFSGHQFPNYSSELNVNALLLGDSALYLCASSPLLGGANYEQYFGPGTRLTVT.

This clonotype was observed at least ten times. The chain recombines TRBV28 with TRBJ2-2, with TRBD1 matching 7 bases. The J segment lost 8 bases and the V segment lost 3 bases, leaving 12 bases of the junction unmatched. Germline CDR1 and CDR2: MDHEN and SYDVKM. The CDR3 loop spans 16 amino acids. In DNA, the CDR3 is TGTGCCAGCAGTTTCAGGGGGAAAGGGACACCGGGGGAGCTGTTTTTT. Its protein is CASSFRGKGTPGELFF.

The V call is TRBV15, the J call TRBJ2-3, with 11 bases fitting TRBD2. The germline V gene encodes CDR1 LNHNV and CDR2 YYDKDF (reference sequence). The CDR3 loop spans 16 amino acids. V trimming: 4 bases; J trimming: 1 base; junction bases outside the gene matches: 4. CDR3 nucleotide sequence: TGTGCCACCAGCACCGGGACTAGCGGAGGCACAGATACGCAGTATTTT. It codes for CATSTGTSGGTDTQYF.

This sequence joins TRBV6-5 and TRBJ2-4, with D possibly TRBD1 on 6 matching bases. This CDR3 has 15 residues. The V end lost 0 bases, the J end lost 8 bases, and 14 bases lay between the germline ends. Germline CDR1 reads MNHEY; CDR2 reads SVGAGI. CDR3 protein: CASSYSGRGGDIQYF. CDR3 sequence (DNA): TGTGCCAGCAGTTACTCGGGCAGGGGCGGAGACATTCAGTACTTC.